The T cell receptor (beta chain) under discussion was sequenced for a study of blood T cell repertoires in COVID-19. Sequencing was performed with immunoSEQ multiplex PCR; in TCRdb, only in-frame clones are kept and a portion is missing. The table lists 100,000 or so clones, less than 85% of them singletons. From germline, CDR1 is LGHNA and CDR2 YSLEER. The CDR3 loop spans 13 amino acids. The germline V and J ends were trimmed by 0 bases and 6 bases, with 6 bases remaining between them. Input material: peripheral blood. The sequence was obtained from a woman aged 70-85 years with active or convalescent COVID-19. The chain combines TRBV4-3 with TRBJ2-1; unclear D gene. The CDR3 protein is CASSQETGNEQFF. The CDR3 bases are TGCGCCAGCAGCCAAGAGACGGGCAATGAGCAGTTCTTC.